The rows below give T cell receptor beta chains drawn from one sample of a study of human T cells and chemical hapten exposure. TCRdb reanalysed the RACE reads using MiXCR and keeps one entry per CDR3 protein. The sample shows approximately 82,000 distinct CDR3 sequences, approximately 7% of them seen only once. The starting material was whole blood, obtained in connection with sensitization to the hapten diphenylcyclopropenone (DPC). The source is a woman aged 25 to 39 with alopecia areata. Some clones in this sample may be carry-over from other donors' samples. Both conserved end residues are part of each CDR3. The order of the fields is V gene, J gene, clone size, D gene, CDR3 DNA, CDR3 protein. A D gene is named only where the DNA matches it firmly. Only some rows state a clone size, as once, few, many or a class for expanded clones.

v_gene: TRBV7-9; j_gene: TRBJ1-1; abundance: once; d_gene: .; CDR3nt: TGTGCCAGCAGCGAGACAGTCTACACTGAAGCTTTCTTT; CDR3aa: CASSETVYTEAFF
v_gene: TRBV20-1; j_gene: TRBJ2-7; abundance: many; d_gene: TRBD2; CDR3nt: TGCAGTGCTACAGATTGGGGACTAGCGGGGGACTCCTCCTACGAGCAGTACTTC; CDR3aa: CSATDWGLAGDSSYEQYF
v_gene: TRBV19; j_gene: TRBJ2-3; abundance: .; d_gene: .; CDR3nt: TGTGCCAGTAGTAGAACCGAGGGCCCCCAATATTTT; CDR3aa: CASSRTEGPQYF
v_gene: TRBV5-1; j_gene: TRBJ2-3; abundance: many; d_gene: .; CDR3nt: TGCGCCAGCAGCTGGGGGGAGAGCACAGATACGCAGTATTTT; CDR3aa: CASSWGESTDTQYF
v_gene: TRBV2; j_gene: TRBJ2-7; abundance: many; d_gene: .; CDR3nt: TGTGCCAGCAGTGAACCTACTCATAAGCGTACGGGGAAGTACTTC; CDR3aa: CASSEPTHKRTGKYF
v_gene: TRBV25-1; j_gene: TRBJ2-7; abundance: few; d_gene: TRBD1; CDR3nt: TGTGCCAGCAGTTACACCGGGACAGTCTACGAGCAGTACTTC; CDR3aa: CASSYTGTVYEQYF
v_gene: TRBV27; j_gene: TRBJ1-5; abundance: few; d_gene: TRBD1; CDR3nt: TGTGCCAGCAGTCTACAGGGGAGAGAACAGCCCCAGCATTTT; CDR3aa: CASSLQGREQPQHF
v_gene: TRBV6-2/TRBV6-3; j_gene: TRBJ2-5; abundance: .; d_gene: .; CDR3nt: TGTGCCAGCAGTGCCGGACTATTCTGGCAAGAGACCCAGTACTTC; CDR3aa: CASSAGLFWQETQYF
v_gene: TRBV20-1; j_gene: TRBJ2-7; abundance: many; d_gene: .; CDR3nt: TGCAGTGCCCCCCAGGGGGGCGTCTTCTACGAGCAGTACTTC; CDR3aa: CSAPQGGVFYEQYF
v_gene: TRBV7-2; j_gene: TRBJ2-2; abundance: many; d_gene: .; CDR3nt: TGTGCCAGCAGTCGTGGATCGGGCACCGGGGAGCTGTTTTTT; CDR3aa: CASSRGSGTGELFF
v_gene: TRBV7-9; j_gene: TRBJ1-2; abundance: few; d_gene: .; CDR3nt: TGTGCCAGCAAACCGGGGAGTGACTATGGCTACACCTTC; CDR3aa: CASKPGSDYGYTF
v_gene: TRBV29-1; j_gene: TRBJ2-3; abundance: .; d_gene: .; CDR3nt: TGCAGCGTTGAAGGGCCGGGATCAGATACGCAGTATTTT; CDR3aa: CSVEGPGSDTQYF
v_gene: TRBV12-3/TRBV12-4; j_gene: TRBJ2-7; abundance: many; d_gene: .; CDR3nt: TGTGCCAGCAGTGGACTCCCCTACGAGCAGTACTTC; CDR3aa: CASSGLPYEQYF
v_gene: TRBV12-3/TRBV12-4; j_gene: TRBJ2-1; abundance: few; d_gene: .; CDR3nt: TGTGCCAGCAGCCCCCTGAATGAGCAGTTCTTC; CDR3aa: CASSPLNEQFF
v_gene: TRBV12-3/TRBV12-4; j_gene: TRBJ1-2; abundance: many; d_gene: .; CDR3nt: TGTGCCAGCAGTTTCCGTCAAGGGTTCCCAACTAACTATGGCTACACCTTC; CDR3aa: CASSFRQGFPTNYGYTF
v_gene: TRBV25-1; j_gene: TRBJ2-2; abundance: few; d_gene: .; CDR3nt: TGTGCCAGCAGTCCTTTGGACACCGGGGAGCTGTTTTTT; CDR3aa: CASSPLDTGELFF
v_gene: TRBV7-2; j_gene: TRBJ2-1; abundance: .; d_gene: .; CDR3nt: TGTGCCAGCACACAACTCTGGGGGGCGGGACATGAGCAGTTCTTC; CDR3aa: CASTQLWGAGHEQFF
v_gene: TRBV20-1; j_gene: TRBJ1-2; abundance: many; d_gene: TRBD1; CDR3nt: TGCAGTGCTTCGGACAGGTCTAACTATGGCTACACCTTC; CDR3aa: CSASDRSNYGYTF
v_gene: TRBV4-2; j_gene: TRBJ2-7; abundance: many; d_gene: .; CDR3nt: TGTGCCAGCAGCCAAGCCGGGGGTCGGGGCGAGCAGTACTTC; CDR3aa: CASSQAGGRGEQYF